Presented here are 20 T cell receptor beta chains from one specimen sequenced in a study of blood T cell repertoires in COVID-19 (dated by TCRdb to the early 2020s). Libraries were built with the immunoSEQ multiplex PCR assay. TCRdb mirrors the immuneACCESS table, restricted to in-frame sequences. Some clones are absent from its copies; in checked studies, under half trace to an unresolved V gene, and the reason for the others is unknown. The sample has around 120,000 clones on record, roughly 85% of them singletons. The ten largest clones represent roughly a tenth of the sample. The sequenced sample was peripheral blood. All receptors come from a man aged 80 or over with acute or convalescent COVID-19.

In this sample, this clone turned up once. The chain combines TRBV5-1 with TRBJ1-1; D is uncertain. The CDR3 has 14 residues. Trimming shortened V by 5 bases and J by 1 base, and 12 bases separated the two germline ends. Germline CDR1 SGHRS, CDR2 YFSETQ. The CDR3: CASRVRHPNTEAFF. DNA of the CDR3: TGCGCCAGCAGGGTAAGACACCCGAACACTGAAGCTTTCTTT.

The V gene is TRBV18, the J gene TRBJ2-1; 11 bases are shared with TRBD2. The trim removed 3 bases at V and 8 bases at J, leaving 9 bases unmatched. This CDR3 is 16 amino acids long. CDR1 is KGHSH, CDR2 LQKENI, per germline. CDR3 sequence (DNA): TGTGCCAGCTCACCTTTTGTGACTAGCGGGAACCATGAGCAGTTCTTC. This codes for CASSPFVTSGNHEQFF.

The rearrangement uses TRBV10-3 and TRBJ1-2; D call uncertain. The germline V gene encodes CDR1 ENHRY and CDR2 SYGVKD. Trimming removed 8 bases from V and 8 bases from J, with 21 bases in between. The CDR3 is 14 amino acids. The CDR3 DNA reads TGTGCCATCGGGCAGCCCCTGGTTTTTATGGGCTACACCTTC. Amino acids: CAIGQPLVFMGYTF.

The chain joins TRBV5-4 to TRBJ2-3, with TRBD1 matching over 7 bases. Germline values: CDR1 SGHNT, CDR2 YYREEE (reference sequence). This CDR3 is 15 amino acids long. The trim removed 0 bases at V and 0 bases at J, leaving 1 base unmatched. The CDR3 region has the DNA TGTGCCAGCAGCTTGGTGACAGGGAGCACAGATACGCAGTATTTT. Translation: CASSLVTGSTDTQYF.

The V call is TRBV19, the J call TRBJ2-1; 14 positions match TRBD2. The length of the CDR3 is 17 residues. Unmatched junction bases numbered 4, after V lost 4 bases and J lost 2 bases. Germline loops: CDR1 LNHDA, CDR2 SQIVND (reference sequence). CDR3 in DNA: TGTGCCAGTAGTAAGGGACTAGCGGGAGCGACCTACAATGAGCAGTTCTTC. Translated: CASSKGLAGATYNEQFF. The full variable domain, its missing parts supplied by reference TRBV19 and TRBJ2-1, is DGGITQSPKYLFRKEGQNVTLSCEQNLNHDAMYWYRQDPGQGLRLIYYSQIVNDFQKGDIAEGYSVSREKKESFPLTVTSAQKNPTAFYLCASSKGLAGATYNEQFFGPGTRLTVL.

This clone showed up just a few times. The same CDR3 is also encoded by other DNA sequences in this sample. The J gene is TRBJ2-3, the V gene TRBV5-1; D is perhaps TRBD2 (5 bases). This CDR3 is built from 14 residues. Germline lookup yields CDR1 SGHRS and CDR2 YFSETQ. Trimming left V 2 bases short and J 0 bases short, with 7 bases between. In DNA, the CDR3 is TGCGCCAGCAGCTTAACGGGGAGCACAGATACGCAGTATTTT. Its translation: CASSLTGSTDTQYF.

This clone was found a few times. The chain uses TRBV28 and TRBJ2-1, with D maybe TRBD2 (5 bases). The V and J ends lost 4 bases and 7 bases respectively, with 14 bases between them. Germline V CDR1 and CDR2: MDHEN, SYDVKM. The CDR3 has 14 residues. The CDR3 nucleotides read TGTGCCAGCAGTTATGGACTGGCGAAAAATGAGCAGTTCTTC. The encoded protein is CASSYGLAKNEQFF.

V gene TRBV7-9 combines with J gene TRBJ2-7, with D possibly matching TRBD2 (5 bases). V was shortened by 5 bases and J by 1 base, with 12 bases between the two germline ends. Germline V lookup: CDR1 SEHNR, CDR2 FQNEAQ (reference sequence). CDR3 length: 14 amino acids. CDR3 coding DNA: TGTGCCAGCAGCCCGAGCGGATCATCCTACGAGCAGTACTTC. This gives the protein CASSPSGSSYEQYF.

This clone was recorded a few times. V usage is TRBV11-1 and J usage is TRBJ1-1, with TRBD1 matching over 12 bases. The CDR3 is 16 residues long. V was clipped by 4 bases and J by 4 bases; unmatched bases: 7. Germline V lookup: CDR1 SGHAT, CDR2 FQDESV (reference sequence). The CDR3 spells CASSSRDRGLSTEAFF. The CDR3 bases are TGTGCCAGCAGCTCCCGGGACAGGGGGCTCTCCACTGAAGCTTTCTTT. The variable domain in full, completed from reference TRBV11-1 and TRBJ1-1, reads EAEVAQSPRYKITEKSQAVAFWCDPISGHATLYWYRQILGQGPELLVQFQDESVVDDSQLPKDRFSAERLKGVDSTLKIQPAELGDSAMYLCASSSRDRGLSTEAFFGQGTRLTVV.

This clone was seen a single time. The V gene is TRBV27, the J gene TRBJ2-1; D is undetermined. The V and J ends lost 3 bases and 0 bases respectively, with 9 bases between them. Germline CDR1 MNHEY, CDR2 SMNVEV (reference sequence). This CDR3 is built from 15 residues. CDR3 in amino acids: CASSLVGRSYNEQFF. The CDR3 bases are TGTGCCAGCAGTTTGGTGGGCCGCTCCTACAATGAGCAGTTCTTC.

The V call is TRBV27, the J call TRBJ1-2; tentative D call: TRBD1 (5 bases). The CDR3 loop spans 13 amino acids. Trimming left V 6 bases short and J 5 bases short, with 13 bases between. The germline gives CDR1 MNHEY, CDR2 SMNVEV (reference sequence). The CDR3 DNA sequence: TGTGCCAGCAGGCCGATACAGGAGTATGGCTACACCTTC. Protein sequence: CASRPIQEYGYTF.

V gene TRBV11-1 combines with J gene TRBJ2-5, with TRBD2 identical over 7 bases. Germline V lookup: CDR1 SGHAT, CDR2 FQDESV (reference sequence). V gave up 4 bases and J gave up 1 base; unmatched junction bases: 9. The CDR3 covers 16 residues. The CDR3 coding sequence is TGTGCCAGCAGCTCCCTAAGCGGGACTGTCCAAGAGACCCAGTACTTC. This translates into CASSSLSGTVQETQYF.

The V gene is TRBV3-1 (or the pseudogene TRBV3-2), the J gene TRBJ1-2; D might be TRBD1 (5 bases). V was cut by 5 bases and J by 8 bases, with 12 bases left in between. Germline CDR1 LGHDT, CDR2 YNNKEL (reference sequence). This CDR3 spans 12 amino acids. CDR3 residues: CASSLRQMGYTF. In nucleotides, the CDR3 is TGTGCCAGCAGCTTACGACAGATGGGCTACACCTTC.

This clone has a handful of counts. The V and J genes are TRBV5-8 and TRBJ1-1, with 8 nucleotides matching TRBD1. V shed 4 bases, J shed 10 bases, and the junction held 15 bases outside the gene matches. This CDR3 region has 15 residues. Germline V CDR1 and CDR2: SGHTS, YDEGEE. The CDR3 bases are TGTGCCAGCAGCGACATCCGGGACAGGATTAAGGGAGCTTTCTTT. Its protein product is CASSDIRDRIKGAFF.

The V and J genes are TRBV27 and TRBJ2-5; 9 bases are shared with TRBD1. Per the germline V gene, CDR1 is MNHEY and CDR2 is SMNVEV (reference sequence). CDR3 length equals 14 residues. V trimming: 6 bases; J trimming: 7 bases; junction bases outside the gene matches: 9. CDR3 loop: CASRRGQGMVTQYF. The CDR3 bases are TGTGCCAGCAGACGCGGACAGGGGATGGTGACCCAGTACTTC.

This clone was detected only once. The chain employs TRBV6-5 and TRBJ1-2; a possible D gene is TRBD1 (6 bases). The V end lost 6 bases, the J end lost 8 bases, and 16 bases lay between the germline ends. This CDR3 spans 13 amino acids. CDR1 and CDR2 (germline): MNHEY, SVGAGI. Here the CDR3 reads CASRGQGREGYTF. CDR3 nucleotide sequence: TGTGCCAGCAGGGGCCAGGGGCGGGAGGGCTACACCTTC.

This chain joins TRBV30 and TRBJ1-3; 7 positions agree with TRBD1. CDR3 length: 13 amino acids. Germline V CDR1 and CDR2: GTSNPN, SVGIG (reference sequence). Unmatched junction bases numbered 4, after V lost 3 bases and J lost 5 bases. The CDR3 here is CAWRGTVRNTIYF. In DNA form, the CDR3 reads TGTGCCTGGAGGGGGACAGTCCGAAACACCATATATTTT.

The chain carries TRBV6-1 and TRBJ1-2; 8 bases align to TRBD1. The CDR3 covers 15 residues. Trimming took 2 bases from V and 3 from J; bases not matched to a gene: 5. Germline CDR1 and CDR2: MNHNS and SASEGT. The CDR3 bases are TGTGCCAGCAGTGAACAAGGGACAGGATACTATGGCTACACCTTC. Protein sequence: CASSEQGTGYYGYTF.

The CDR3 sequence: CASSYSYRRGTEAFF. CDR3 coding DNA: TGTGCCAGCAGTTACTCGTACAGGAGAGGCACTGAAGCTTTCTTT. The chain couples TRBV6-5 to TRBJ1-1; TRBD1 might be the D (5 bases). The length of the CDR3 is 15 residues. V was clipped by 0 bases and J by 4 bases, with 12 bases between them. Germline lookup yields CDR1 MNHEY and CDR2 SVGAGI.

The rearrangement uses TRBV28 and TRBJ2-7, with TRBD1 matching 8 bases. The CDR3 is 14 residues long. Unmatched junction bases numbered 5, after V lost 5 bases and J lost 2 bases. Per the germline V gene, CDR1 is MDHEN and CDR2 is SYDVKM. The CDR3 reads CASSTGTGAYEQYF. The CDR3 nucleotides read TGTGCCAGCAGTACCGGGACAGGAGCCTACGAGCAGTACTTC.